Below are 21 T cell receptor beta chains sequenced from a single sample in a study of vaccination and CD4 T cells after COVID-19. Sequenced with the Oncomine TCR Beta short-read assay was DNA taken from cultured CD4+ T cells. TCRdb re-called the PCR reads with MiXCR, one entry per CDR3 protein. The sample has 15,000 to 20,000 distinct CDR3 sequences, roughly three fifths seen once; the top ten hold approximately 9%. Documented treatment: roughly 10-day PBMC culture with coronavirus spike peptide pools or control peptides (ViraFEST assay). Their recognized antigens are unknown. Sequencing was carried out using CD4+ T cells from blood, cultured in vitro. These TCRs come from a human donor who had recovered from COVID-19.

The chain has TRBV20-1 and TRBJ1-5; 7 bases are shared with TRBD1. V lost 3 bases, J lost 6 bases, and 5 bases stayed unmatched. The germline V gene encodes CDR1 DFQATT and CDR2 SNEGSKA (reference sequence). The CDR3 loop spans 13 amino acids. CDR3 loop: CSARAGQLQPQHF. The CDR3 nucleotides read TGCAGTGCTAGGGCGGGACAGCTTCAGCCCCAGCATTTT.

This clonotype was seen more than once but under ten times. One junction end disagrees with the germline gene, perhaps due to a read error. V and J are TRBV19 and TRBJ2-2; TRBD2 is a possible D gene (5 bases). Germline CDR1 LNHDA, CDR2 SQIVND (reference sequence). This CDR3 comprises 13 residues. CDR3 DNA: TGTGCCAGTAGTATAGATCACCCCGGGGAGTTGTTTTTT. Translating it yields CASSIDHPGELFF.

This rearrangement joins TRBV7-9 to TRBJ1-3; D is unclear. Germline V gene sequence: CDR1 SEHNR, CDR2 FQNEAQ (reference sequence). The length of the CDR3 is 14 residues. Trimming removed 4 bases at V and 0 bases at J, with 7 bases between. The CDR3 DNA reads TGTGCCAGCAGCTCAGAGAACTCTGGAAACACCATATATTTT. Its translation: CASSSENSGNTIYF.

The chain has TRBV10-3 and TRBJ2-1; 11 nucleotides agree with TRBD2. Trimming removed 7 bases from V and 2 bases from J; junction bases left unmatched: 22. Looked up from germline, CDR1 is ENHRY and CDR2 is SYGVKD. The length of the CDR3 is 21 residues. The CDR3 reads CAIKPSTPLTSGKGAYNEQFF. The CDR3, as DNA: TGTGCCATCAAGCCCTCAACTCCTTTGACTAGCGGGAAGGGGGCCTACAATGAGCAGTTCTTC.

There are a few counts of this clonotype. The rearrangement joins TRBV6-1 to TRBJ1-2; possible D gene TRBD1, 6 bases. Trimming removed 6 bases from V and 4 bases from J, with 12 bases in between. CDR3 length: 13 amino acids. Germline CDR1 and CDR2: MNHNS and SASEGT. The DNA for the CDR3 is TGTGCCAGCAGGGAGAGGGGGGGCTATGGCTACACCTTC. Residues: CASRERGGYGYTF.

This chain links TRBV7-3 with TRBJ2-5, with 8 bases aligning to TRBD1. J gave up 6 bases and V 5 bases, and 8 bases lay outside the gene matches. Germline V gene sequence: CDR1 SGHTA, CDR2 FQGTGA. There are 14 residues in the CDR3. The CDR3 sequence: CASSQTGGQKTQYF. CDR3 DNA sequence: TGTGCCAGCAGCCAAACAGGGGGGCAGAAGACCCAGTACTTC.

This clonotype was observed a few times. This chain links TRBV30 with TRBJ1-1, with D uncertain. The V end was cut by 6 bases, the J end by 0 bases, with 8 bases between. This CDR3 spans 12 amino acids. Germline V CDR1 and CDR2: GTSNPN, SVGIG (reference sequence). CDR3 in amino acids: CACSRVNTEAFF. CDR3 DNA: TGTGCCTGCTCCCGGGTGAACACTGAAGCTTTCTTT.

The chain joins TRBV12-3 or TRBV12-4 to TRBJ2-5; 7 nucleotides match TRBD1. The CDR3 runs 15 residues. Trimming at V came to 7 bases and at J to 4 bases, leaving 12 bases not matched to a gene. The CDR3 loop reads CASTFDRAGGETQYF. CDR3 nucleotides: TGTGCCAGCACCTTCGACAGGGCTGGAGGAGAGACCCAGTACTTC.

The chain is built from TRBV10-3 and TRBJ2-7; 8 nucleotides align to TRBD1. Germline loops: CDR1 ENHRY, CDR2 SYGVKD. The trim removed 3 bases at V and 7 bases at J, leaving 11 bases unmatched. CDR3 length: 15 residues. The CDR3 bases are TGTGCCATCAGTGAAAGGGACAGGAGCTTTGAGGAGCAGTACTTC. Translating it yields CAISERDRSFEEQYF.

This clonotype was found a few times. This chain connects TRBV11-3 to TRBJ2-7; 10 nucleotides agree with TRBD2. The J segment lost 2 bases and the V segment lost 5 bases, leaving 12 bases of the junction unmatched. The CDR3 length is 17 residues. Germline V gives CDR1 SGHNT, CDR2 YENEEA. As DNA, the CDR3 is TGTGCCAGCAGCCCCTCCGCCGGGACTAGCGTAACCTACGAGCAGTACTTC. Encoded protein: CASSPSAGTSVTYEQYF.

This clonotype was observed a handful of times. The chain couples TRBV11-3 to TRBJ2-2, with 7 bases aligning to TRBD1. Looked up from germline, CDR1 is SGHNT and CDR2 is YENEEA. The CDR3 has 14 amino acids. Trimming removed 5 bases from V and 4 bases from J; junction bases left unmatched: 4. Written as DNA, the CDR3 is TGTGCCAGCAGCCCACAGGGGCCCACCGGGGAGCTGTTTTTT. Protein: CASSPQGPTGELFF.

The chain carries TRBV20-1 and TRBJ2-1; 8 bases fit TRBD2. The V segment lost 1 base and the J segment 12 bases; nucleotides outside the gene matches: 5. Germline CDR1 is DFQATT and CDR2 is SNEGSKA (reference sequence). The CDR3 length is 12 residues. The CDR3 loop is CSARGPGGGQFF. For the CDR3, the DNA is TGCAGTGCTAGAGGGCCCGGGGGGGGGCAGTTCTTC.

CDR3 in amino acids: CASSRAVSNQPQHF. CDR3 in DNA: TGTGCCAGCAGCCGCGCAGTGAGCAATCAGCCCCAGCATTTT. This chain uses TRBV11-2 with TRBJ1-5; D is undetermined. Deletions cut 5 bases from V and 1 base from J, with 9 bases between. The CDR3 runs to 14 residues. CDR1 SGHAT and CDR2 FQNNGV come from the germline V gene.

As for this clonotype: A junction boundary mismatches the germline segment, possibly from a read error. This chain links TRBV7-2 with TRBJ1-2; TRBD1 might be the D (5 bases). The CDR3 runs 14 residues. Per the germline V gene, CDR1 is SGHTA and CDR2 is FQGNSA. This CDR3 is CASSLVGPYYGYTF. CDR3 nucleotide sequence: TGTGCCAGCAGCTTGGTGGGGCCTTACTACGGCTACACCTTC.

The chain recombines TRBV24-1 with TRBJ2-1, with 12 positions matching TRBD2. This CDR3 has 16 amino acids. J was trimmed by 9 bases and V by 4 bases; bases with no gene match: 9. CDR1 and CDR2 (germline): KGHDR, SFDVKD. The CDR3 loop is CATSERRLAGAVEQFF. CDR3 nucleotide sequence: TGTGCCACCAGTGAGCGCAGACTAGCGGGAGCTGTTGAGCAGTTCTTC.

This clonotype was detected only a few times. The rearrangement joins TRBV4-2 to TRBJ1-5; TRBD1 matches 8 bases. The CDR3 covers 16 residues. V shed 1 base and J 2 bases; nucleotides not matched to a gene: 4. Germline CDR1 and CDR2: LGHNA and YNFKEQ. CDR3 nucleotide sequence: TGTGCCAGCAGCCAAGGTCAGGGGGCGGGCAATCAGCCCCAGCATTTT. Its protein is CASSQGQGAGNQPQHF.

V and J are TRBV20-1 and TRBJ1-4; no clear D. The CDR3 runs 12 residues. Germline V gene lookup returns CDR1 DFQATT and CDR2 SNEGSKA (reference sequence). V dropped 0 bases and J dropped 7 bases, with 6 bases sitting between them. CDR3 sequence: CSAREKGEKLFF. CDR3 DNA: TGCAGTGCTAGAGAGAAGGGTGAAAAACTGTTTTTT.

The chain uses TRBV27 and TRBJ1-2; no reliable D call. This CDR3 has 15 residues. Germline V lookup: CDR1 MNHEY, CDR2 SMNVEV (reference sequence). V dropped 4 bases and J dropped 1 base, with 13 bases sitting between them. CDR3 nucleotide sequence: TGTGCCAGCAGTTCCGTCGTCGGGAATAACTATGGCTACACCTTC. Amino acid sequence: CASSSVVGNNYGYTF.

The chain joins TRBV11-3 to TRBJ1-6, with D possibly TRBD1 on 6 matching bases. The CDR3 covers 15 residues. Between the trimmed V and J ends, which lost 5 bases and 5 bases, there was a span of 13 bases. The germline V gene has CDR1 SGHNT and CDR2 YENEEA. The CDR3: CASSPGTFDNSPLHF. CDR3 nucleotide sequence: TGTGCCAGCAGCCCTGGGACATTTGATAATTCACCCCTCCACTTT.

This chain uses TRBV7-8 with TRBJ1-2, with D perhaps TRBD1 (5 bases). Trimming stripped 1 base from V and 8 bases from J, with 11 bases between. This CDR3 is built from 13 residues. CDR1 and CDR2 from the germline V gene are SGHVS and FQNEAQ. CDR3: CASSLVWDGGYTF. The CDR3 DNA follows: TGTGCCAGCAGCTTAGTCTGGGACGGAGGCTACACCTTC.

V and J are TRBV29-1 and TRBJ1-1, with TRBD1 identical over 8 bases. This CDR3 comprises 13 residues. Looked up from germline, CDR1 is SQVTM and CDR2 is ANQGSEA. The V and J ends lost 4 bases and 3 bases, in that order; junction bases with no gene match: 4. CDR3 in amino acids: CSVVTGGDTEAFF. For the CDR3, the DNA is TGCAGCGTTGTTACAGGGGGGGACACTGAAGCTTTCTTT.